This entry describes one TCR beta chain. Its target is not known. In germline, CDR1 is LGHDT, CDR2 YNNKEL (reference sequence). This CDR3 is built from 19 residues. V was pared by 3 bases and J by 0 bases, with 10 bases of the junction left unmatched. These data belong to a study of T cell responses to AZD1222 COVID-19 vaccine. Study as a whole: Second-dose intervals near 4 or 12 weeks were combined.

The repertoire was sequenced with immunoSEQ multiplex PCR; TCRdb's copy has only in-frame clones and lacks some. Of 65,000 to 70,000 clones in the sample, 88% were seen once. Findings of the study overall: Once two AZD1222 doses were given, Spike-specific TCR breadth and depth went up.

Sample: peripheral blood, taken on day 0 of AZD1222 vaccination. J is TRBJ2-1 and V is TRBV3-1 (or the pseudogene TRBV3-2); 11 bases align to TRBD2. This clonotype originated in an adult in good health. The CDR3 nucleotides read TGTGCCAGCAGCCATTTACTAGCGGGAGAGCAGAGCTCCTACAATGAGCAGTTCTTC. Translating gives CASSHLLAGEQSSYNEQFF.